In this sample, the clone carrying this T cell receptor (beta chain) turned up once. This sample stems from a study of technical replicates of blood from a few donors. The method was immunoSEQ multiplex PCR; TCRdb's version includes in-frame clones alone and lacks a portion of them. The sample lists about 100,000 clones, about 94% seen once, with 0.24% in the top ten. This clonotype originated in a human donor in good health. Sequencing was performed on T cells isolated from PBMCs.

The CDR3 DNA is TGTGCCAGCAGTGTACGACAGACTGAAGCTTTCTTT. This sequence encodes CASSVRQTEAFF. The chain combines TRBV6-1 with TRBJ1-1; D perhaps matches TRBD1 (5 bases). CDR1 is MNHNS, CDR2 SASEGT, per germline. V was pared by 4 bases and J by 5 bases, with 8 bases between. The CDR3 is 12 amino acids.